The 2 T cell receptor beta chains below all came from one sample that was sequenced in a study of blood T cells in healthy people across ages. Combining a sample-barcoded 5' primer with a J-beta primer mix, a second PCR ran for roughly 7 to 12 cycles. One entry per CDR3 protein results from TCRdb running MiXCR on the 5' RACE reads. The sample has about 800,000 distinct CDR3 sequences; around 25% are singletons. Another study also made use of these data, one on T cells of mothers and their children.

The sequencing input was blood. The receptor set was obtained from a boy aged 10-17 years in good health.

The rearrangement links TRBV20-1 to TRBJ2-1; no definite D call. Trimming cost V 0 bases and J 7 bases, with 19 bases left between them. This CDR3 has 16 residues. Per germline, CDR1 DFQATT and CDR2 SNEGSKA (reference sequence). Here the CDR3 reads CSARDPTFTSNNEQFF. CDR3 DNA: TGCAGTGCTAGAGATCCGACGTTTACCTCTAATAATGAGCAGTTCTTC.

This clonotype was observed a handful of times. The chain joins TRBV28 to TRBJ1-1, with D tentatively TRBD1 (5 bases). V was shortened by 6 bases and J by 11 bases, with 22 bases between the two germline ends. In germline, CDR1 is MDHEN, CDR2 SYDVKM. The CDR3 spans 14 residues. The DNA of the CDR3 is TGTGCCAGCAGCCCTACCGGTGTTGGGCGGGGGGCTTTCTTT. Amino acids: CASSPTGVGRGAFF.